Below are 20 T cell receptor beta chains sequenced from a single sample in a study of cytomegalovirus exposure and HLA in healthy donors. The PCR employed 60 Vbeta primers together with 13 Jbeta primers. Sequencing used immunoSEQ multiplex PCR; TCRdb keeps in-frame clones, though not all of them. The sample records some 150,000 clones, roughly four fifths being singletons. The sample was PBMCs. These TCRs come from a man between 40 and 49 years old in good health and CMV-seropositive.

CDR3 sequence: CASSPGQPGYGYTF. The DNA of the CDR3 is TGTGCCAGCAGCCCGGGACAGCCCGGCTATGGCTACACCTTC. This chain joins TRBV5-8 and TRBJ1-2; 7 bases align to TRBD1. There are 14 residues in the CDR3. Germline assignment: CDR1 SGHTS and CDR2 YDEGEE. V lost 4 bases to trimming and J lost 4 bases; unmatched junction nucleotides: 7.

The CDR3 DNA reads TGTGCCATCAGTGGAACAGACCATGGGGGCTACACCTTC. It yields the protein CAISGTDHGGYTF. V is TRBV10-3 and J is TRBJ1-2, with D unclear. Germline V CDR1 and CDR2: ENHRY, SYGVKD. Trimming removed 4 bases at V and 8 bases at J, with 14 bases between. This CDR3 contains 13 residues.

The genes are TRBV10-2 and TRBJ2-1; 10 nucleotides line up with TRBD1. CDR3 length equals 15 residues. Germline V CDR1 and CDR2: WSHSY, SAAADI. V lost 1 base, J lost 6 bases, and 3 bases stayed unmatched. CDR3 nucleotide sequence: TGCGCCAGCAGTGAGTTCCGGGACAGGGGCAATGAGCAGTTCTTC. Its protein product is CASSEFRDRGNEQFF.

This chain uses TRBV13 with TRBJ2-2, with unresolved D. V lost 1 base and J 5 bases, leaving 8 bases between the germline ends. The CDR3 totals 14 residues. Per the germline V gene, CDR1 is PRHDT and CDR2 is FYEKMQ (reference sequence). The CDR3 DNA reads as TGTGCCAGCAGCTTAGCTCGCCGGACCGGGGAGCTGTTTTTT. This gives the protein CASSLARRTGELFF.

The rearrangement joins TRBV19 to TRBJ2-5; 7 bases fit TRBD2. V lost 7 bases and J lost 0; bases outside the gene matches: 5. The CDR3 sequence is 14 residues long. Germline CDR1 and CDR2: LNHDA and SQIVND (reference sequence). The CDR3 spells CASKRREYQETQYF. CDR3 coding DNA: TGTGCCAGTAAGAGGCGGGAGTACCAAGAGACCCAGTACTTC.

The chain combines TRBV5-1 with TRBJ2-1; 13 positions match TRBD2. The CDR3 sequence is 17 residues long. The J segment lost 8 bases and the V segment lost 0 bases, leaving 8 bases of the junction unmatched. CDR1 and CDR2 from the germline V gene are SGHRS and YFSETQ. Here the CDR3 reads CASSLAPGTSGNDEQFF. The CDR3 region has the DNA TGCGCCAGCAGCTTGGCCCCCGGGACTAGCGGGAACGATGAGCAGTTCTTC. Drawing the rest from reference TRBV5-1 and TRBJ2-1, the complete variable domain is KAGVTQTPRYLIKTRGQQVTLSCSPISGHRSVSWYQQTPGQGLQFLFEYFSETQRNKGNFPGRFSGRQFSNSRSEMNVSTLELGDSALYLCASSLAPGTSGNDEQFFGPGTRLTVL.

J is TRBJ1-2 and V is TRBV10-3; 8 nucleotides agree with TRBD1. Germline CDR1 ENHRY, CDR2 SYGVKD. The CDR3 totals 15 residues. V was pared by 4 bases and J by 3 bases, with 7 bases of the junction left unmatched. The DNA of the CDR3 is TGTGCCATCAGTGGATATGGACAGGGTGACTATGGCTACACCTTC. The encoded protein is CAISGYGQGDYGYTF.

The chain recombines TRBV6-1 with TRBJ2-1; 12 bases are shared with TRBD2. Germline assignment: CDR1 MNHNS and CDR2 SASEGT. This CDR3 contains 16 residues. Trimming cost V 3 bases and J 8 bases; bases outside gene matches: 8. In nucleotides, the CDR3 is TGTGCCAGCAGTGATATTGGACTAGCGGGATTACATGAGCAGTTCTTC. Encoded protein: CASSDIGLAGLHEQFF.

The chain combines TRBV10-1 with TRBJ2-2, with 11 bases that match TRBD2. In germline, CDR1 is WNHNN, CDR2 SYGVQD (reference sequence). V lost 7 bases to trimming and J lost 4 bases; unmatched junction nucleotides: 17. This CDR3 has 19 residues. The CDR3 here is CASITGTSGPWGLTGELFF. The CDR3 DNA follows: TGCGCCAGCATTACCGGGACTAGCGGACCGTGGGGCCTCACCGGGGAGCTGTTTTTT.

This clone has just a few counts. This rearrangement joins TRBV6-6 to TRBJ2-3; D might be TRBD2 (7 bases). Trimming left V 7 bases short and J 0 bases short, with 14 bases between. The V gene's germline CDR1 is MNHNY and CDR2 SVGAGI (reference sequence). This CDR3 comprises 15 residues. DNA for the CDR3: TGTGCCAGCACCCCCGGGGGGCGGAGCACAGATACGCAGTATTTT. This encodes CASTPGGRSTDTQYF.

The rearrangement links TRBV30 to TRBJ2-5, with D maybe TRBD2 (6 bases). The last part of the DNA fits TRBJ2-7 better; the J call may be wrong. This CDR3 comprises 12 residues. Germline V lookup: CDR1 GTSNPN, CDR2 SVGIG (reference sequence). The CDR3: CAWSVGGAEQYF. In DNA, the CDR3 is TGTGCCTGGAGTGTAGGAGGGGCCGAGCAGTACTTC.

The chain uses TRBV7-8 and TRBJ1-1; D is possibly TRBD1 (6 bases). The CDR3 has 14 amino acids. V shed 6 bases and J shed 3 bases, with 14 bases lying between them. The V gene's germline CDR1 is SGHVS and CDR2 FQNEAQ. CDR3 nucleotide sequence: TGTGCCAGCAGTCAGGACAGAACCGACACTGAAGCTTTCTTT. It codes for CASSQDRTDTEAFF. Full variable domain (rest looked up from reference TRBV7-8 and TRBJ1-1): GAGVSQSPRYKVAKRGQDVALRCDPISGHVSLFWYQQALGQGPEFLTYFQNEAQLDKSGLPSDRFFAERPEGSVSTLKIQRTQQEDSAVYLCASSQDRTDTEAFFGQGTRLTVV.

This clone was observed once. The chain uses TRBV9 and TRBJ2-1, with a possible D match to TRBD2 (6 bases). V lost 4 bases to trimming and J lost 7 bases, with 15 bases between them. The CDR3 consists of 14 residues. CDR1 and CDR2 (germline): SGDLS, YYNGEE. As DNA, the CDR3 is TGTGCCAGCAGCCTTTACCCGGGGAGGAATGAGCAGTTCTTC. Amino acid sequence: CASSLYPGRNEQFF.

The chain couples TRBV6-6 to TRBJ1-1; possible D gene TRBD1, 6 bases. The V gene's germline CDR1 is MNHNY and CDR2 SVGAGI (reference sequence). V dropped 8 bases and J dropped 0 bases, with 10 bases sitting between them. The CDR3 sequence is 13 residues long. The DNA for the CDR3 is TGTGCCAGCTCACAGGGAATGAACACTGAAGCTTTCTTT. This sequence encodes CASSQGMNTEAFF.

The chain recombines TRBV7-9 with TRBJ2-5, with a weak D call TRBD1 (7 bases). The germline CDR1 and CDR2 sequences are SEHNR and FQNEAQ (reference sequence). Trimming stripped 5 bases from V and 9 bases from J, with 19 bases between. The CDR3 extends over 14 amino acids. The CDR3 loop reads CASSRQGSRGPQYF. Here the CDR3 DNA reads TGTGCCAGCAGCCGACAGGGTTCACGGGGGCCCCAGTACTTC.

J is TRBJ2-3 and V is TRBV11-1; D is unresolved. Trimming cost V 2 bases and J 2 bases, with 5 bases left between them. The CDR3 sequence is 13 residues long. The germline V gene encodes CDR1 SGHAT and CDR2 FQDESV (reference sequence). Here the CDR3 DNA reads TGTGCCAGCAGCTTAAGCCCCACAGATACGCAGTATTTT. Its protein is CASSLSPTDTQYF.

The V call is TRBV2, the J call TRBJ2-7, with a possible D match to TRBD2 (5 bases). The CDR3 consists of 15 residues. Per the germline V gene, CDR1 is SNHLY and CDR2 is FYNNEI. V was cut by 1 base and J by 6 bases, with 16 bases left in between. The CDR3 DNA reads TGTGCCAGCAGTGAAGGCATGGACGGCGGGCTCGAGCAGTACTTC. Translation: CASSEGMDGGLEQYF.

This chain uses TRBV6-5 with TRBJ1-4; 7 positions agree with TRBD1. The CDR3 length is 15 residues. V was pared by 2 bases and J by 4 bases, with 4 bases of the junction left unmatched. CDR1 MNHEY and CDR2 SVGAGI come from the germline V gene. CDR3 region: CASSYETGINEKLFF. CDR3 coding DNA: TGTGCCAGCAGTTACGAGACAGGGATTAATGAAAAACTGTTTTTT.

This CDR3 is CASSQTPTNYGYTF. The CDR3 DNA reads as TGTGCCAGCAGTCAGACACCAACGAACTATGGCTACACCTTC. The rearrangement joins TRBV28 to TRBJ1-2; no firm D call. The CDR3 length is 14 residues. CDR1 and CDR2 (germline): MDHEN, SYDVKM. V shed 5 bases and J shed 2 bases, with 12 bases lying between them.

This chain links TRBV7-2 with TRBJ2-1, with 12 nucleotides matching TRBD2. This CDR3 is 17 amino acids long. V gave up 5 bases and J gave up 4 bases; unmatched junction bases: 9. Germline assignment: CDR1 SGHTA and CDR2 FQGNSA. CDR3: CASSKSGTSGPYNEQFF. DNA for the CDR3: TGTGCCAGCAGCAAGTCCGGGACTAGCGGGCCATACAATGAGCAGTTCTTC.